Listed below are T cell receptor beta chains from one sample, sequenced in a study of blood T cell repertoires in COVID-19. Assay used: immunoSEQ multiplex PCR; TCRdb lists only in-frame clones, some missing. Of about 200,000 clones listed, about 88% are singletons. The sequencing input was peripheral blood. These receptors all stem from a man aged 45-65 years with COVID-19, enrolled during active disease. The CDR3 runs from the conserved cysteine through the conserved F or W. The D gene is left open where the match is weak. Size values are once, few and many counts, or a class for expanded clones, and some rows have none.

clone_size: -; d_call: TRBD1; j_call: TRBJ1-4; v_call: TRBV24-1; cdr3_aa: CATSAPGQGIEKLFF; cdr3_nt: TGTGCCACCAGCGCCCCGGGACAGGGGATTGAAAAACTGTTTTTT
clone_size: once; d_call: TRBD1; j_call: TRBJ1-1; v_call: TRBV3-1/TRBV3-2; cdr3_aa: CASSQGADRFAAFF; cdr3_nt: TGTGCCAGCAGCCAGGGGGCGGACAGGTTTGCGGCTTTCTTT
clone_size: -; d_call: TRBD1; j_call: TRBJ1-2; v_call: TRBV5-1; cdr3_aa: CASSWTGGSGDDYGYTF; cdr3_nt: TGCGCCAGCAGCTGGACAGGGGGCTCAGGGGACGACTATGGCTACACCTTC
clone_size: once; d_call: TRBD1; j_call: TRBJ1-4; v_call: TRBV5-6; cdr3_aa: CASSSNRGSNEKLFF; cdr3_nt: TGTGCCAGCAGCTCGAACAGGGGATCTAATGAAAAACTGTTTTTT
clone_size: -; d_call: TRBD1; j_call: TRBJ2-7; v_call: TRBV6-5; cdr3_aa: CASSRTQGAYEQYF; cdr3_nt: TGTGCCAGCAGTCGTACACAGGGGGCCTACGAGCAGTACTTC
clone_size: -; d_call: -; j_call: TRBJ2-2; v_call: TRBV9; cdr3_aa: CASSVEQFNTGELFF; cdr3_nt: TGTGCCAGCAGCGTAGAACAGTTCAACACCGGGGAGCTGTTTTTT
clone_size: -; d_call: TRBD1; j_call: TRBJ1-1; v_call: TRBV7-9; cdr3_aa: CASTLGLRTGAFF; cdr3_nt: TGTGCCAGCACCCTCGGTCTCCGGACAGGGGCTTTCTTT
clone_size: -; d_call: -; j_call: TRBJ1-2; v_call: TRBV19; cdr3_aa: CASKSSNYGYTF; cdr3_nt: TGTGCCAGTAAATCCAGTAACTATGGCTACACCTTC
clone_size: -; d_call: TRBD2; j_call: TRBJ2-1; v_call: TRBV7-9; cdr3_aa: CASSLALAGGYHNEQFF; cdr3_nt: TGTGCCAGCAGCTTAGCGCTGGCGGGGGGCTACCACAATGAGCAGTTCTTC
clone_size: -; d_call: TRBD2; j_call: TRBJ2-5; v_call: TRBV10-3; cdr3_aa: CAISPQAGGEETQYF; cdr3_nt: TGTGCCATCAGTCCCCAAGCGGGGGGAGAAGAGACCCAGTACTTC
clone_size: once; d_call: TRBD1; j_call: TRBJ1-3; v_call: TRBV3-1/TRBV3-2; cdr3_aa: CASSGTDRGGNTIYF; cdr3_nt: TGTGCCAGCAGCGGTACCGACAGGGGTGGAAACACCATATATTTT
clone_size: -; d_call: -; j_call: TRBJ2-3; v_call: TRBV19; cdr3_aa: CASTHRGVGTDTQYF; cdr3_nt: TGTGCCAGTACCCATAGGGGCGTTGGGACAGATACGCAGTATTTT
clone_size: -; d_call: TRBD1; j_call: TRBJ2-7; v_call: TRBV4-1; cdr3_aa: CASSQVWTGDYEQYF; cdr3_nt: TGCGCCAGCAGCCAAGTCTGGACAGGGGATTACGAGCAGTACTTC
clone_size: -; d_call: -; j_call: TRBJ1-4; v_call: TRBV13; cdr3_aa: CASSLLGGGATNEKLFF; cdr3_nt: TGTGCCAGCAGCCTCCTCGGTGGGGGGGCGACTAATGAAAAACTGTTTTTT
clone_size: -; d_call: TRBD1; j_call: TRBJ1-6; v_call: TRBV5-5; cdr3_aa: CASSLAGTENSPLHF; cdr3_nt: TGTGCCAGCAGCTTGGCCGGGACAGAGAATTCACCCCTCCACTTT
clone_size: -; d_call: TRBD1; j_call: TRBJ1-2; v_call: TRBV11-1; cdr3_aa: CASSLQGLGYGYTF; cdr3_nt: TGTGCCAGCAGCCTACAGGGGCTAGGCTATGGCTACACCTTC
clone_size: -; d_call: TRBD2; j_call: TRBJ2-3; v_call: TRBV11-1; cdr3_aa: CASSPTAGPTDTQYF; cdr3_nt: TGTGCCAGCAGCCCTACAGCGGGACCCACAGATACGCAGTATTTT
clone_size: -; d_call: TRBD1; j_call: TRBJ2-5; v_call: TRBV30; cdr3_aa: CAWGTGAGETQYF; cdr3_nt: TGTGCCTGGGGGACAGGAGCCGGAGAGACCCAGTACTTC
clone_size: -; d_call: -; j_call: TRBJ1-4; v_call: TRBV5-4; cdr3_aa: CASSLTGLNEKLFF; cdr3_nt: TGTGCCAGCAGCTTGACAGGCCTTAATGAAAAACTGTTTTTT
clone_size: -; d_call: -; j_call: TRBJ2-1; v_call: TRBV9; cdr3_aa: CASSPPSGPYNEQFF; cdr3_nt: TGTGCCAGCAGCCCCCCCAGCGGGCCCTACAATGAGCAGTTCTTC
clone_size: -; d_call: TRBD2; j_call: TRBJ2-1; v_call: TRBV6-5; cdr3_aa: CASTGTSGNEQFF; cdr3_nt: TGTGCCAGCACCGGGACTAGCGGCAATGAGCAGTTCTTC
clone_size: once; d_call: TRBD1; j_call: TRBJ2-5; v_call: TRBV5-1; cdr3_aa: CASSSGQRTGETQYF; cdr3_nt: TGCGCCAGCAGCTCGGGACAGCGGACCGGGGAGACCCAGTACTTC
clone_size: -; d_call: -; j_call: TRBJ1-3; v_call: TRBV19; cdr3_aa: CASSIRPGSIGNTIYF; cdr3_nt: TGTGCCAGTAGTATACGGCCGGGGTCGATCGGAAACACCATATATTTT
clone_size: -; d_call: TRBD2; j_call: TRBJ2-3; v_call: TRBV20-1; cdr3_aa: CSASVRGDSTDTQYF; cdr3_nt: TGCAGTGCTAGTGTCCGGGGGGACAGCACAGATACGCAGTATTTT
clone_size: -; d_call: TRBD2; j_call: TRBJ2-1; v_call: TRBV4-3; cdr3_aa: CASSQEGLAGSSYNEQFF; cdr3_nt: TGCGCCAGCAGCCAAGAGGGGTTAGCGGGGAGCTCCTACAATGAGCAGTTCTTC
clone_size: -; d_call: TRBD1; j_call: TRBJ1-5; v_call: TRBV7-2; cdr3_aa: CASSLGTGGLSQPQHF; cdr3_nt: TGTGCCAGCAGCCTAGGGACAGGGGGCTTATCTCAGCCCCAGCATTTT
clone_size: -; d_call: TRBD1; j_call: TRBJ1-6; v_call: TRBV29-1; cdr3_aa: CSVHGQGVGYNSPLHF; cdr3_nt: TGCAGCGTCCACGGACAGGGGGTAGGGTATAATTCACCCCTCCACTTT
clone_size: few; d_call: TRBD1; j_call: TRBJ2-5; v_call: TRBV15; cdr3_aa: CATSGRTGGETQYF; cdr3_nt: TGTGCCACCAGCGGCCGGACAGGGGGTGAGACCCAGTACTTC
clone_size: -; d_call: -; j_call: TRBJ1-5; v_call: TRBV12-3/TRBV12-4; cdr3_aa: CASSLEGRQPQHF; cdr3_nt: TGTGCCAGCAGTTTGGAGGGACGTCAGCCCCAGCATTTT
clone_size: few; d_call: TRBD1; j_call: TRBJ1-5; v_call: TRBV4-2; cdr3_aa: CASSQDGQGAGQPQHF; cdr3_nt: TGTGCCAGCAGCCAAGATGGTCAGGGGGCCGGGCAGCCCCAGCATTTT
clone_size: -; d_call: -; j_call: TRBJ2-1; v_call: TRBV6-1; cdr3_aa: CASSEAYRESNEQFF; cdr3_nt: TGTGCCAGCAGTGAAGCTTACCGGGAAAGCAATGAGCAGTTCTTC
clone_size: -; d_call: -; j_call: TRBJ2-2; v_call: TRBV19; cdr3_aa: CASSRGGWNTGELFF; cdr3_nt: TGTGCCAGTAGTAGGGGAGGTTGGAACACCGGGGAGCTGTTTTTT
clone_size: once; d_call: -; j_call: TRBJ1-5; v_call: TRBV5-4; cdr3_aa: CASSPGRGNQPQHF; cdr3_nt: TGTGCCAGCAGCCCCGGGAGAGGCAATCAGCCCCAGCATTTT
clone_size: -; d_call: TRBD1; j_call: TRBJ2-3; v_call: TRBV6-4; cdr3_aa: CASSSDRGLADTQYF; cdr3_nt: TGTGCCAGCAGCTCGGACAGGGGGCTAGCAGATACGCAGTATTTT
clone_size: -; d_call: TRBD2; j_call: TRBJ2-3; v_call: TRBV4-1; cdr3_aa: CASSQELVSGIGRTDTQYF; cdr3_nt: TGCGCCAGCAGCCAAGAGTTGGTTAGCGGGATAGGGCGCACAGATACGCAGTATTTT
clone_size: -; d_call: TRBD1; j_call: TRBJ1-1; v_call: TRBV30; cdr3_aa: CACAAGQGWNTEAFF; cdr3_nt: TGTGCCTGTGCGGCGGGACAGGGGTGGAACACTGAAGCTTTCTTT
clone_size: -; d_call: TRBD2; j_call: TRBJ2-7; v_call: TRBV11-2; cdr3_aa: CASSWGTTTEQYF; cdr3_nt: TGTGCCAGCAGCTGGGGGACTACAACCGAGCAGTACTTC
clone_size: -; d_call: -; j_call: TRBJ2-1; v_call: TRBV11-2; cdr3_aa: CASSPDPLSEQFF; cdr3_nt: TGTGCCAGCAGCCCCGATCCACTGTCTGAGCAGTTCTTC
clone_size: -; d_call: -; j_call: TRBJ1-5; v_call: TRBV18; cdr3_aa: CASSPDVRVADQPQHF; cdr3_nt: TGTGCCAGCTCACCAGACGTCAGGGTTGCGGATCAGCCCCAGCATTTT
clone_size: -; d_call: TRBD1; j_call: TRBJ1-6; v_call: TRBV6-6; cdr3_aa: CASSRPTGLGEVPLHF; cdr3_nt: TGTGCCAGCAGCCGCCCGACAGGGCTTGGTGAGGTTCCCCTCCACTTT
clone_size: -; d_call: -; j_call: TRBJ1-2; v_call: TRBV5-1; cdr3_aa: CASSLGQAPARSNGYTF; cdr3_nt: TGCGCCAGCAGCTTGGGACAGGCACCCGCCAGGAGCAATGGCTACACCTTC
clone_size: -; d_call: -; j_call: TRBJ2-7; v_call: TRBV2; cdr3_aa: CASSGQTVSYEQYF; cdr3_nt: TGTGCCAGCAGTGGACAGACAGTCTCCTACGAGCAGTACTTC
clone_size: -; d_call: -; j_call: TRBJ1-4; v_call: TRBV28; cdr3_aa: CASSLSGANEKLFF; cdr3_nt: TGTGCCAGCAGTTTATCGGGGGCTAATGAAAAACTGTTTTTT
clone_size: -; d_call: TRBD2; j_call: TRBJ2-3; v_call: TRBV6-6; cdr3_aa: CASSYSGALTDTQYF; cdr3_nt: TGTGCCAGCAGTTATAGCGGGGCCCTCACAGATACGCAGTATTTT
clone_size: -; d_call: TRBD1; j_call: TRBJ1-1; v_call: TRBV19; cdr3_aa: CASSNNRGGTEAFF; cdr3_nt: TGTGCCAGTAGTAACAACAGGGGAGGCACTGAAGCTTTCTTT
clone_size: -; d_call: -; j_call: TRBJ2-2; v_call: TRBV18; cdr3_aa: CASSPSGTGELFF; cdr3_nt: TGTGCCAGCTCACCGTCAGGGACCGGGGAGCTGTTTTTT
clone_size: -; d_call: TRBD1; j_call: TRBJ2-3; v_call: TRBV2; cdr3_aa: CASSGQGATDTQYF; cdr3_nt: TGTGCCAGCAGTGGTCAGGGGGCCACAGATACGCAGTATTTT
clone_size: -; d_call: TRBD2; j_call: TRBJ2-3; v_call: TRBV19; cdr3_aa: CASSIGLKGTSGTDTQYF; cdr3_nt: TGTGCCAGTAGTATAGGACTTAAAGGGACTAGCGGAACAGATACGCAGTATTTT
clone_size: -; d_call: -; j_call: TRBJ1-1; v_call: TRBV19; cdr3_aa: CASSGGFSTAFF; cdr3_nt: TGTGCCAGTAGTGGTGGTTTTAGTACGGCTTTCTTT